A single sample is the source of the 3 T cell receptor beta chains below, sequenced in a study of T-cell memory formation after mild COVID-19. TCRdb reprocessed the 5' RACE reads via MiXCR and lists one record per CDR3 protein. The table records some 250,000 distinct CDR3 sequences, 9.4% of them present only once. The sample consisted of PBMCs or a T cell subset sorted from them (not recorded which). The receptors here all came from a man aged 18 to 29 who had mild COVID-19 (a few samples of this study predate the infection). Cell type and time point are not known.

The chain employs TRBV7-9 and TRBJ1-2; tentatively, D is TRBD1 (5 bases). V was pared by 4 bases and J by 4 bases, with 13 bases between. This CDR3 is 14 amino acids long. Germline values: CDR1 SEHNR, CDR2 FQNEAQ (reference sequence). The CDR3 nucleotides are TGTGCCAGCAGCTCCTCCAGAGGGACCTATGGCTACACCTTC. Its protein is CASSSSRGTYGYTF.

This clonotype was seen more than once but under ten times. The CDR3 region is CASSVVVGANTGELFF. In DNA, the CDR3 is TGTGCCAGCAGCGTAGTTGTGGGCGCGAACACCGGGGAGCTGTTTTTT. This chain uses TRBV9 with TRBJ2-2; unclear D gene. The CDR3 is made up of 16 amino acids. V dropped 0 bases and J dropped 0 bases, with 9 bases sitting between them. Germline loops: CDR1 SGDLS, CDR2 YYNGEE.

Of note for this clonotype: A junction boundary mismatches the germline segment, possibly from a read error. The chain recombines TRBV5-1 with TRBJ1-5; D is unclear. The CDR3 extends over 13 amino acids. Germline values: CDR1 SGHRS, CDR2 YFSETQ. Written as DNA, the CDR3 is TGCGACAGCAGCCCGGAGGGCAATCAGCCCCAGCATTTT. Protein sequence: CDSSPEGNQPQHF.